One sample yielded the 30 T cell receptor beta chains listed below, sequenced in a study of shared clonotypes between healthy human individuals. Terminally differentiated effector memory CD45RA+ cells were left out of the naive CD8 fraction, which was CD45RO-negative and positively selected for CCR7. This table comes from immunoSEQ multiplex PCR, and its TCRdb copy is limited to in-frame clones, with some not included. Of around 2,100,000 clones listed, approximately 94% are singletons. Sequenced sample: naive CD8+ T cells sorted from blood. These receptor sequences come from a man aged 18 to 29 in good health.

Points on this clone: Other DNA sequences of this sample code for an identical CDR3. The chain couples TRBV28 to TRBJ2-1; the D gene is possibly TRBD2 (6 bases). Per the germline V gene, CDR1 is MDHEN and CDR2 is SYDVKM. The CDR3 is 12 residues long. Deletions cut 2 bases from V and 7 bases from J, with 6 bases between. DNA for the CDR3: TGTGCCAGCAGTTTAGGAGGGAATGAGCAGTTCTTC. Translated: CASSLGGNEQFF.

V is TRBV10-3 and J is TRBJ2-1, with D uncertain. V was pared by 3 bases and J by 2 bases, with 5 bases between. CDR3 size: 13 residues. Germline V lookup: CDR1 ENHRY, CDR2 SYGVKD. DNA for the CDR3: TGTGCCATCAGTGACCCCACCTACAATGAGCAGTTCTTC. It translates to CAISDPTYNEQFF.

In DNA, the CDR3 is TGTGCCAGCAGCGCGATGGGGGACAGGGCCTACGAGCAGTACTTC. Its protein is CASSAMGDRAYEQYF. V is TRBV2 and J is TRBJ2-7, with 9 bases that match TRBD1. The ends lost 6 bases at V and 2 bases at J; junction bases unmatched: 8. The CDR3 length is 15 residues. In germline, CDR1 is SNHLY, CDR2 FYNNEI.

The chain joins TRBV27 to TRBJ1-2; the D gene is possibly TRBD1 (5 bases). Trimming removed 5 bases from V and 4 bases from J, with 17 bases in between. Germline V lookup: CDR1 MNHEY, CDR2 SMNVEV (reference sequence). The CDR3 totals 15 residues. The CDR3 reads CASSPSWGNSYGYTF. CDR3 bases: TGTGCCAGCAGTCCATCATGGGGGAATAGCTATGGCTACACCTTC.

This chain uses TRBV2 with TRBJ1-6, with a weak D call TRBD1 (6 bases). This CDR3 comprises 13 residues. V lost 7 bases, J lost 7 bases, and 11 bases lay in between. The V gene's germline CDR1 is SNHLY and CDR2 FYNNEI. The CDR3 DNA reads TGTGCCAGCAAGGGGACAAGCAATTCACCCCTCCACTTT. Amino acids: CASKGTSNSPLHF.

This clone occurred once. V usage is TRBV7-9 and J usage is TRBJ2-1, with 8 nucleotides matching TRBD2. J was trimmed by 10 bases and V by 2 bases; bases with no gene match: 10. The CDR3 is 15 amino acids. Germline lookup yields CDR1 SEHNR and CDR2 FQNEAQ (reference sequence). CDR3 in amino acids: CASSLLGLGELEQFF. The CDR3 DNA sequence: TGTGCCAGCAGCTTATTGGGACTAGGGGAATTGGAGCAGTTCTTC.

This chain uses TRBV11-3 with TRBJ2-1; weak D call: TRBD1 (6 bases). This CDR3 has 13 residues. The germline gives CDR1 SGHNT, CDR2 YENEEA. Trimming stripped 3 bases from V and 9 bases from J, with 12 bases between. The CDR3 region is CASSFGGSGEQFF. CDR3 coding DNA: TGTGCCAGCAGCTTTGGGGGCTCGGGTGAGCAGTTCTTC.

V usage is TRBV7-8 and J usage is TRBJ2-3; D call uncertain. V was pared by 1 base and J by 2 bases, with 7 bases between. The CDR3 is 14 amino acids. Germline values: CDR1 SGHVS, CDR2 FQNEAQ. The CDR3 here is CASSLDGSTDTQYF. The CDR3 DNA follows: TGTGCCAGCAGCTTAGACGGGTCCACAGATACGCAGTATTTT. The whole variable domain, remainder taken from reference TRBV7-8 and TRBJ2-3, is GAGVSQSPRYKVAKRGQDVALRCDPISGHVSLFWYQQALGQGPEFLTYFQNEAQLDKSGLPSDRFFAERPEGSVSTLKIQRTQQEDSAVYLCASSLDGSTDTQYFGPGTRLTVL.

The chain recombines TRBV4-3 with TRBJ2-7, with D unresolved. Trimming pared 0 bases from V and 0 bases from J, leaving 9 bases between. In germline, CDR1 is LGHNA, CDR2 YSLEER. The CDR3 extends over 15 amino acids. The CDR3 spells CASSQDRQPSYEQYF. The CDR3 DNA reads TGCGCCAGCAGCCAAGATCGCCAGCCCTCCTACGAGCAGTACTTC.

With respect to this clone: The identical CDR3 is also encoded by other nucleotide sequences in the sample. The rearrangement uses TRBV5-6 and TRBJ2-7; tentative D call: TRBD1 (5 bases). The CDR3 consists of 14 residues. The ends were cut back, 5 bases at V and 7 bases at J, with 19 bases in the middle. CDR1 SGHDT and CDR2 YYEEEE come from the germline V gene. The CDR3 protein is CASSFGQGYLEQYF. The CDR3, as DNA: TGTGCCAGCAGTTTCGGGCAGGGCTACTTGGAGCAGTACTTC.

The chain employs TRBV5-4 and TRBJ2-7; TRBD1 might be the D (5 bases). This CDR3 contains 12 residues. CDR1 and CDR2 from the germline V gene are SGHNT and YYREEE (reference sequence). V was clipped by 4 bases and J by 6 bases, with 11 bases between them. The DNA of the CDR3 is TGTGCCAGCAGCCTGGACATCCTCGAGCAGTACTTC. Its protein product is CASSLDILEQYF.

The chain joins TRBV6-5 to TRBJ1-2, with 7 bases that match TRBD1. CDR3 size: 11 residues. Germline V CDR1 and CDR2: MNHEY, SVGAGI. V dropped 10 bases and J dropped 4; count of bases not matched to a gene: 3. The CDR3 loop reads CATGDSYGYTF. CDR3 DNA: TGTGCCACGGGGGACAGCTATGGCTACACCTTC.

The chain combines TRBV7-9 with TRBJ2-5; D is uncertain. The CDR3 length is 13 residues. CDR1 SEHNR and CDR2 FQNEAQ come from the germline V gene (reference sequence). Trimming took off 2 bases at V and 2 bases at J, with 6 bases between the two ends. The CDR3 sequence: CASSLLQQETQYF. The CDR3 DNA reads TGTGCCAGCAGCTTACTTCAGCAAGAGACCCAGTACTTC.

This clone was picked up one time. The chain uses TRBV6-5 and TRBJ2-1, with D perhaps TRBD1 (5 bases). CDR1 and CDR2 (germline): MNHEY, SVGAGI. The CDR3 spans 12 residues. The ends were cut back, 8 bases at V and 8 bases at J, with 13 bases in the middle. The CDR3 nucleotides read TGTGCCAGCCGCAGGGATGAAGATGAGCAGTTCTTC. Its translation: CASRRDEDEQFF.

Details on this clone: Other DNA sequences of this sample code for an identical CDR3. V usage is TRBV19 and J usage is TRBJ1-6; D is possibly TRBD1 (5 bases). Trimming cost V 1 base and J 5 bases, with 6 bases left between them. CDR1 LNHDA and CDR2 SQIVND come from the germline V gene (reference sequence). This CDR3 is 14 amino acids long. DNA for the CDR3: TGTGCCAGTAGTATAGGGGGCAATAATTCACCCCTCCACTTT. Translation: CASSIGGNNSPLHF.

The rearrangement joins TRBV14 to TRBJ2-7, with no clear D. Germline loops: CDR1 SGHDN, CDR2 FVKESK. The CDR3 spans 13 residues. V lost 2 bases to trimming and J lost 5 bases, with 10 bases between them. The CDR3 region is CASSQTRVHEQYF. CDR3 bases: TGTGCCAGCAGCCAAACTCGAGTTCACGAGCAGTACTTC.

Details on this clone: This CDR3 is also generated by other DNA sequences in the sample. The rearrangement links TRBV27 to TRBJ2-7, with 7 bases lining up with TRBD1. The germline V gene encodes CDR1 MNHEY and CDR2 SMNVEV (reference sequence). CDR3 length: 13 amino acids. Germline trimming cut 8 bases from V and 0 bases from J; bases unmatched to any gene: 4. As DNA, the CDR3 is TGTGCCAGCTCACAGGGGAGCTCCTACGAGCAGTACTTC. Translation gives CASSQGSSYEQYF.

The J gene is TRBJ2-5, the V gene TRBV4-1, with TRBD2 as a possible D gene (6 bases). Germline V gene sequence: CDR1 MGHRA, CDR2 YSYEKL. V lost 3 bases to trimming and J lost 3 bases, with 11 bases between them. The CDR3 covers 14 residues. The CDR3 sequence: CASSHLGGEETQYF. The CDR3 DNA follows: TGCGCCAGCAGCCATCTGGGCGGGGAAGAGACCCAGTACTTC.

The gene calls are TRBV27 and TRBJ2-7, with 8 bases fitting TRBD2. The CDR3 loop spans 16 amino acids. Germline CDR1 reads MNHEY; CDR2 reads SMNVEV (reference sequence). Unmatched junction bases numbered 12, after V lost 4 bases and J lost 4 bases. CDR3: CASSSRTSGEGYEQYF. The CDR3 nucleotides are TGTGCCAGCAGTTCCAGAACTAGCGGTGAGGGGTACGAGCAGTACTTC.

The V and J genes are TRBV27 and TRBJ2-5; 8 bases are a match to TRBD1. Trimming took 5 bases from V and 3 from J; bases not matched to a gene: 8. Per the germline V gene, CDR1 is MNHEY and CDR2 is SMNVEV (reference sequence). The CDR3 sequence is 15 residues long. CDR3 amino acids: CASSIIAGQEETQYF. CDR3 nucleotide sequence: TGTGCCAGCAGTATCATCGCGGGACAGGAAGAGACCCAGTACTTC.

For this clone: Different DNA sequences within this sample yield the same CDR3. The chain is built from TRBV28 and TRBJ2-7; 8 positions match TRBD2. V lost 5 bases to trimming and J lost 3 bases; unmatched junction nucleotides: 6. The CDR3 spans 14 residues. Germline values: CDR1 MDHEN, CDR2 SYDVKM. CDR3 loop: CASSLRGALYEQYF. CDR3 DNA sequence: TGTGCCAGCAGTCTGCGGGGGGCGCTCTACGAGCAGTACTTC.

The CDR3 protein is CASSLAGLAGGELFF. The CDR3 DNA reads as TGTGCCAGCAGCTTGGCCGGACTAGCTGGCGGGGAGCTGTTTTTT. J is TRBJ2-2 and V is TRBV5-6, with 8 positions matching TRBD2. J lost 7 bases, V lost 0 bases, and 5 bases had no gene match. The CDR3 length is 15 residues. The germline gives CDR1 SGHDT, CDR2 YYEEEE.

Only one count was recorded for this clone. CDR3 nucleotides: TGTGCCAGCAGCACCGGACCTCAGGGAGCCCACGAGCAGTACTTC. Protein product: CASSTGPQGAHEQYF. The chain is built from TRBV7-9 and TRBJ2-7, with D perhaps assigned TRBD1 or TRBD2 (5 bases each). Germline lookup yields CDR1 SEHNR and CDR2 FQNEAQ (reference sequence). CDR3 length equals 15 residues. V was cut by 5 bases and J by 5 bases, with 19 bases left in between.

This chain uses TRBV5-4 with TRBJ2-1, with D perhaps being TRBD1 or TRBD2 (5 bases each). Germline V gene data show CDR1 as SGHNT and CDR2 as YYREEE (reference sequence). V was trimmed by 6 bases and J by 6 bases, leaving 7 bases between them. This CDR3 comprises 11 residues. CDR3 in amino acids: CASTGGNEQFF. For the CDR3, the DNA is TGTGCCAGCACTGGGGGCAATGAGCAGTTCTTC.

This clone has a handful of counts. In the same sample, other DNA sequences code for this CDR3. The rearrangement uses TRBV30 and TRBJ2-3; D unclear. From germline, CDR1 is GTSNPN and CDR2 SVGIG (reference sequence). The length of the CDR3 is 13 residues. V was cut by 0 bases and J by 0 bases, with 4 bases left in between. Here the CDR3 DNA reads TGTGCCTGGAGTGTAGGTAGCACAGATACGCAGTATTTT. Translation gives CAWSVGSTDTQYF.

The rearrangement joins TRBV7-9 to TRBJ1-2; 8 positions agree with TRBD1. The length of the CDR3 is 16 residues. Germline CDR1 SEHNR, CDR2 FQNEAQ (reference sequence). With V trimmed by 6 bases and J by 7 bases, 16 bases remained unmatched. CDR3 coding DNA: TGTGCCAGCAGGCCCTCTAGCGGACAGGGACAGCCTGGCTACACCTTC. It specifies CASRPSSGQGQPGYTF.

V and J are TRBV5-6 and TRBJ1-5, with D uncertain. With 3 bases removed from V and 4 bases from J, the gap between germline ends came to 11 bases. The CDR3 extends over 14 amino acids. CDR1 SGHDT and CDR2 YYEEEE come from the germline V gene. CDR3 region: CASSSWQINQPQHF. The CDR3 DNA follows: TGTGCCAGCAGCTCCTGGCAAATAAATCAGCCCCAGCATTTT.

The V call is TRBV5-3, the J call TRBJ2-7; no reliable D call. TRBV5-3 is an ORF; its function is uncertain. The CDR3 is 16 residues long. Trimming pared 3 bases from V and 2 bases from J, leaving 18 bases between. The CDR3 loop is CARSSPRQTHTYEQYF. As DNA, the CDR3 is TGTGCCAGAAGCTCGCCCCGCCAGACACATACCTACGAGCAGTACTTC.

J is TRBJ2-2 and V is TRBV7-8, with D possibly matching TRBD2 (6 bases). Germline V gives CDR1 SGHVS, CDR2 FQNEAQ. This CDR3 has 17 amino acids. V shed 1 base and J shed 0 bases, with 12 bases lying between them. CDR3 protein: CASSLDLAEANTGELFF. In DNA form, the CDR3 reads TGTGCCAGCAGCTTAGACTTAGCGGAAGCGAACACCGGGGAGCTGTTTTTT.

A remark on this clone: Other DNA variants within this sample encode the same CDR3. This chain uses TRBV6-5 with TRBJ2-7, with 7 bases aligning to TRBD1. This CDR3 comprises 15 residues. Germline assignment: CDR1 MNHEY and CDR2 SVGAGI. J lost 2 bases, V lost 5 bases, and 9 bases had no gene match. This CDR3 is CASSPLRQGTYEQYF. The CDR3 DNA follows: TGTGCCAGCAGTCCCCTACGACAGGGTACCTACGAGCAGTACTTC.